Below, 25 T cell receptor beta chains from the same sample are listed, as sequenced in a study of blood T cell repertoires in COVID-19. Here immunoSEQ multiplex PCR was the method, and the copy in TCRdb shows in-frame clones only, minus some. The sample records around 72,000 clones, approximately 87% being singletons. The sequencing sample was made of peripheral blood. These receptors all come from a woman of 80 years or more with acute or convalescent COVID-19.

J is TRBJ1-2 and V is TRBV5-1; the D is unclear. Trimming left V 5 bases short and J 4 bases short, with 18 bases between. CDR3 length: 15 residues. Germline V gives CDR1 SGHRS, CDR2 YFSETQ. CDR3 nucleotide sequence: TGCGCCAGCAGTCGAGGCGTGAATAGTGCCTATGGCTACACCTTC. This codes for CASSRGVNSAYGYTF.

V usage is TRBV2 and J usage is TRBJ2-5; possible D gene TRBD1, 7 bases. Germline V CDR1 and CDR2: SNHLY, FYNNEI. Trimming shortened V by 8 bases and J by 4 bases, and 17 bases separated the two germline ends. The CDR3 has 14 amino acids. CDR3 in amino acids: CASSGGTPGETQYF. The CDR3 nucleotides are TGTGCCAGCTCAGGGGGGACCCCGGGAGAGACCCAGTACTTC.

The chain recombines TRBV6-1 with TRBJ1-5, with 8 bases that match TRBD1. The V and J ends lost 0 bases and 2 bases, in that order; junction bases with no gene match: 3. Germline assignment: CDR1 MNHNS and CDR2 SASEGT. The CDR3 length is 16 residues. The DNA of the CDR3 is TGTGCCAGCAGTGAAGCACTGACAGGGGGCAATCAGCCCCAGCATTTT. Its protein product is CASSEALTGGNQPQHF.

Judged by abundance, this clone is large. The rearrangement joins TRBV15 to TRBJ2-7, with 10 bases identical to TRBD2. Germline V CDR1 and CDR2: LNHNV, YYDKDF (reference sequence). Trimming cost V 3 bases and J 7 bases; bases outside gene matches: 3. The length of the CDR3 is 13 residues. In DNA form, the CDR3 reads TGTGCCACCAGCAGCCTAGCGGGGGAAGAGCAGTACTTC. It is translated as CATSSLAGEEQYF.

The chain links TRBV11-2 to TRBJ2-5; D might be TRBD2 (6 bases). The CDR3 is made up of 15 amino acids. The ends were cut back, 5 bases at V and 4 bases at J, with 17 bases in the middle. Germline loops: CDR1 SGHAT, CDR2 FQNNGV. The CDR3 is CASSPHSLGGETQYF. As DNA, the CDR3 is TGTGCCAGCAGCCCGCACAGTCTCGGGGGAGAGACCCAGTACTTC.

The V gene is TRBV6-5, the J gene TRBJ1-2, with 11 bases identical to TRBD1. Germline CDR1 MNHEY, CDR2 SVGAGI. The CDR3 runs 13 residues. Trimming at V came to 7 bases and at J to 4 bases, leaving 2 bases not matched to a gene. The CDR3 nucleotides read TGTGCCAGCAAGGACAGGGGGCCCTATGGCTACACCTTC. Its protein is CASKDRGPYGYTF.

The chain uses TRBV5-1 and TRBJ2-7; 9 bases match TRBD1. CDR1 and CDR2 (germline): SGHRS, YFSETQ. The V segment lost 4 bases and the J segment 3 bases; nucleotides outside the gene matches: 5. The CDR3 covers 14 residues. This CDR3 reads CASSLPGQGYEQYF. The CDR3 region has the DNA TGCGCCAGCAGCCTTCCGGGACAGGGCTACGAGCAGTACTTC.

The chain is built from TRBV6-5 and TRBJ2-2; 10 bases are shared with TRBD1. The V segment lost 7 bases and the J segment 4 bases; nucleotides outside the gene matches: 3. The CDR3 is 14 amino acids. Germline-derived CDR1 and CDR2 are MNHEY and SVGAGI. CDR3 DNA sequence: TGTGCCAGCACGACAGGGGGCGGCACCGGGGAGCTGTTTTTT. Translated, it gives CASTTGGGTGELFF.

The genes are TRBV4-2 and TRBJ1-6, with a tentative D call TRBD1 (5 bases). The V gene's germline CDR1 is LGHNA and CDR2 YNFKEQ. CDR3 length equals 14 residues. Trimming pared 0 bases from V and 9 bases from J, leaving 9 bases between. CDR3 nucleotides: TGTGCCAGCAGCCAAGATGCTCAGGGTTCACCCCTCCACTTT. Protein sequence: CASSQDAQGSPLHF.

This clone was seen once. V gene TRBV19 combines with J gene TRBJ2-1; 10 nucleotides agree with TRBD2. Per the germline V gene, CDR1 is LNHDA and CDR2 is SQIVND (reference sequence). Trimming removed 10 bases from V and 8 bases from J; junction bases left unmatched: 11. This CDR3 region has 14 residues. In nucleotides, the CDR3 is TGTGCCACCCTACAGCGGGGGGGCCGGGATGAGCAGTTCTTC. Encoded protein: CATLQRGGRDEQFF.

The chain recombines TRBV15 with TRBJ2-1; D possibly corresponds to TRBD1 (5 bases). V was cut by 0 bases and J by 7 bases, with 13 bases left in between. This CDR3 comprises 15 residues. CDR1 is LNHNV and CDR2 is YYDKDF in the germline V gene (reference sequence). For the CDR3, the DNA is TGTGCCACCAGCAGAGATATAGGGGCCGGTAATGAGCAGTTCTTC. Protein product: CATSRDIGAGNEQFF. The whole variable domain, remainder taken from reference TRBV15 and TRBJ2-1, is DAMVIQNPRYQVTQFGKPVTLSCSQTLNHNVMYWYQQKSSQAPKLLFHYYDKDFNNEADTPDNFQSRRPNTSFCFLDIRSPGLGDTAMYLCATSRDIGAGNEQFFGPGTRLTVL.

The rearrangement uses TRBV11-2 and TRBJ1-2; D is ambiguous. Germline V lookup: CDR1 SGHAT, CDR2 FQNNGV. The CDR3 is 12 residues long. Trimming stripped 4 bases from V and 6 bases from J, with 9 bases between. The DNA of the CDR3 is TGTGCCAGCAGCTCGGAGGGAAATGGCTACACCTTC. This encodes CASSSEGNGYTF.

Remarks on this clone: Compared with germline, one end of the junction differs, possibly owing to a read error. The chain combines TRBV30 with TRBJ2-3; the D is unclear. This CDR3 has 10 residues. Looked up from germline, CDR1 is GTSNPN and CDR2 is SVGIG (reference sequence). The CDR3 DNA reads as TGTGCCTGGAGAGATATATACTCGGTTTTT. Amino acids: CAWRDIYSVF.

This clone was seen a single time. The genes are TRBV25-1 and TRBJ1-4, with TRBD1 as a possible D gene (6 bases). CDR1 MGHDK and CDR2 SYGVNS come from the germline V gene. The CDR3 covers 12 residues. Trimming took off 7 bases at V and 4 bases at J, with 7 bases between the two ends. The CDR3 spells CASTRGNEKLFF. DNA for the CDR3: TGTGCCAGCACCAGGGGTAATGAAAAACTGTTTTTT.

The chain carries TRBV9 and TRBJ2-1; TRBD2 matches at 9 bases. Germline V gives CDR1 SGDLS, CDR2 YYNGEE. The CDR3 loop spans 14 amino acids. V was clipped by 4 bases and J by 9 bases; unmatched bases: 8. The CDR3 DNA is TGTGCCAGCAGCCCCGGCGGGACTAGCTTTGAGCAGTTCTTC. This translates into CASSPGGTSFEQFF.

This clone was counted between two and nine times. The gene calls are TRBV10-2 and TRBJ1-4, with TRBD1 as a possible D gene (5 bases). Germline V gene data show CDR1 as WSHSY and CDR2 as SAAADI. The CDR3 consists of 13 residues. V was trimmed by 2 bases and J by 6 bases, leaving 7 bases between them. CDR3 sequence: CASSEGAHEKLFF. CDR3 DNA sequence: TGCGCCAGCAGTGAGGGGGCTCATGAAAAACTGTTTTTT.

The chain couples TRBV19 to TRBJ1-3, with a possible D match to TRBD1 (6 bases). The CDR3 has 15 amino acids. Germline V gives CDR1 LNHDA, CDR2 SQIVND (reference sequence). Trimming stripped 7 bases from V and 6 bases from J, with 19 bases between. As DNA, the CDR3 is TGTGCCAGTACCTCCCTCACGAGACAGGAAAACACCATATATTTT. Its translation is CASTSLTRQENTIYF.

The chain is built from TRBV5-1 and TRBJ1-1, with D unresolved. Trimming pared 1 base from V and 0 bases from J, leaving 10 bases between. The CDR3 totals 15 residues. In germline, CDR1 is SGHRS, CDR2 YFSETQ. The CDR3 is CASSLRQTMNTEAFF. For the CDR3, the DNA is TGCGCCAGCAGCTTGAGGCAGACTATGAACACTGAAGCTTTCTTT.

The chain links TRBV27 to TRBJ2-7, with TRBD2 as a possible D gene (5 bases). This CDR3 is built from 15 residues. Germline CDR1 is MNHEY and CDR2 is SMNVEV (reference sequence). The ends were cut back, 8 bases at V and 0 bases at J, with 17 bases in the middle. The CDR3 here is CASSLIPSGSYEQYF. As DNA, the CDR3 is TGTGCCAGCTCCCTAATTCCGAGCGGCTCCTACGAGCAGTACTTC.

The rearrangement uses TRBV12-5 and TRBJ1-5; 9 nucleotides align to TRBD1. The CDR3 runs 16 residues. Germline CDR1 is LGHNT and CDR2 is FRNRAP. The junction had 10 bases not matched to a gene; V was cut back by 8 bases and J by 2 bases. Here the CDR3 reads CASWTGERSGNQPQHF. The DNA of the CDR3 is TGTGCTAGTTGGACAGGGGAACGATCGGGCAATCAGCCCCAGCATTTT.

The rearrangement links TRBV10-1 to TRBJ2-1; TRBD2 might be the D (6 bases). The CDR3 length is 14 residues. Trimming pared 0 bases from V and 7 bases from J, leaving 10 bases between. Per the germline V gene, CDR1 is WNHNN and CDR2 is SYGVQD (reference sequence). The CDR3 DNA sequence: TGCGCCAGCAGTGAGTCGGGAGGCTTGAATGAGCAGTTCTTC. The encoded protein is CASSESGGLNEQFF.

This chain connects TRBV19 to TRBJ1-4, with TRBD1 matching 8 bases. This CDR3 contains 15 residues. Germline lookup yields CDR1 LNHDA and CDR2 SQIVND (reference sequence). Germline trimming cut 6 bases from V and 8 bases from J; bases unmatched to any gene: 11. CDR3 DNA: TGTGCCAGTAGCCCTTCCGACAGGGGCAGAGAAAAACTGTTTTTT. As protein: CASSPSDRGREKLFF.

This chain connects TRBV14 to TRBJ1-4; D is uncertain. The CDR3 has 13 residues. Per germline, CDR1 SGHDN and CDR2 FVKESK. The V end was cut by 6 bases, the J end by 1 base, with 6 bases between. CDR3 loop: CASRSETNEKLFF. In DNA form, the CDR3 reads TGTGCCAGCAGGTCAGAAACTAATGAAAAACTGTTTTTT.

The V gene is TRBV3-1 (or the pseudogene TRBV3-2), the J gene TRBJ1-1, with D unclear. The CDR3 totals 14 residues. V was trimmed by 3 bases and J by 1 base, leaving 9 bases between them. Per the germline V gene, CDR1 is LGHDT and CDR2 is YNNKEL (reference sequence). The CDR3 nucleotides are TGTGCCAGCAGCCATGGGCAGAGGAACACTGAAGCTTTCTTT. This codes for CASSHGQRNTEAFF.

This clone appeared a few times. The chain is built from TRBV10-3 and TRBJ1-5; D remains ambiguous. The CDR3 runs to 12 residues. The V gene lost 4 bases and the J gene lost 4 bases, with 5 bases spanning the gap. Germline loops: CDR1 ENHRY, CDR2 SYGVKD. The CDR3 protein is CAISGGNQPQHF. CDR3 nucleotides: TGTGCCATCAGTGGAGGGAATCAGCCCCAGCATTTT.